The clone carrying this TCR beta chain is a singleton in its sample. J gave up 7 bases and V 9 bases, and 9 bases lay outside the gene matches. The CDR3 length is 14 residues. Per the germline V gene, CDR1 is LNHDA and CDR2 is SQIVND (reference sequence). This entry comes from a study of cytomegalovirus exposure and HLA in healthy donors. 60 Vbeta and 13 Jbeta primers were used in PCR. Clones were read by immunoSEQ multiplex PCR, and TCRdb kept only the in-frame ones, dropping some. The sample includes 250,000 to 300,000 clones, over 90% of them seen just once. The sequence derives from a girl under 10 years old in good health and CMV-seronegative. The sample taken for sequencing was PBMCs. The rearrangement uses TRBV19 and TRBJ2-1; 10 bases are shared with TRBD1. CDR3 in DNA: TGTGCCAGCCGAACGGGACAGGGGTGGAATGAGCAGTTCTTC. It is translated as CASRTGQGWNEQFF.